This is a list of T cell receptor beta chains from one sample in a study of blood T cell repertoires in COVID-19. Produced via immunoSEQ multiplex PCR; TCRdb's table is partial and in-frame only. The table shows approximately 68,000 clones, with around 76% occurring only once. Sequenced: peripheral blood. The source of these receptors is a human donor in a cohort sampled during active COVID-19. CDR3s leave out the opening cysteine and the closing phenylalanine or tryptophan.

V gene	J gene	CDR3 protein
TRBV25-1	TRBJ2-6	ASRAPGFSGANVLT
TRBV29-1	TRBJ1-2	SASGTGDYGYT
TRBV15	TRBJ1-5	ATSRATGGWGQPQH
TRBV13	TRBJ2-5	ASSLGLARGQETQY
TRBV5-4	TRBJ2-5	ASRPQTSGGETQY
TRBV5-1	TRBJ1-5	ASSSRTGARVSNQPQH
TRBV7-2	TRBJ2-5	ASSLLQGETQY
TRBV11-2	TRBJ1-6	ASSTDRGPGVNSPLH
TRBV11-2	TRBJ2-5	ASSFGGGEETQY
TRBV29-1	TRBJ1-2	SALSVGYT
TRBV7-8	TRBJ2-1	ASSSSGRANNEQF
TRBV7-3	TRBJ1-3	ASSLMQGTGNTIY
TRBV12-3/TRBV12-4	TRBJ2-5	ASSLGQETQY
TRBV2	TRBJ2-7	ASSPGTGGTYEQY
TRBV7-9	TRBJ2-3	ASSPGSTDTQY
TRBV19	TRBJ2-6	ASKPLQGAGANVLT
TRBV6-1	TRBJ2-7	ASSVAGQGTYEQY
TRBV19	TRBJ2-7	ASSIRRLPYEQY
TRBV6-5	TRBJ1-6	ASSSPPNGSPLH
TRBV12-5	TRBJ1-5	ASGLGTASNQPQH
TRBV4-2	TRBJ2-1	ASSRPELAGAENEQF
TRBV4-1	TRBJ2-7	ASSPGQLLTYEQY
TRBV18	TRBJ1-5	ASSPRGGGSGSNQPQH
TRBV5-8	TRBJ2-7	ASSLLGQGTSYEQY
TRBV10-3	TRBJ2-5	AISDGTSGDGMETQY
TRBV5-1	TRBJ2-7	ASSLGDRASYEQY
TRBV5-4	TRBJ1-2	ASSGVVGTTHGDGYT
TRBV7-8	TRBJ1-2	ASSLRGIYGYT
TRBV5-6	TRBJ1-2	ASSFRQGAPGYT
TRBV6-5	TRBJ2-7	ASSYSTLAGAHEQY
TRBV5-6	TRBJ2-7	ASSRDRDVYEQY
TRBV11-3	TRBJ2-7	ASSYSGGYEQY
TRBV5-4	TRBJ2-3	ASSQTPNPLTDTQY
TRBV12-5	TRBJ1-5	ASGLGQGNQPQH
TRBV11-2	TRBJ1-1	ASSFKVGGPAEAF
TRBV2	TRBJ2-2	ASRQGDTGELF
TRBV11-3	TRBJ1-4	ASSPSRQGHNEKLF
TRBV7-2	TRBJ2-3	ASSSRGLAIDTQY
TRBV3-1/TRBV3-2	TRBJ2-7	ASSSPSGGLY
TRBV5-1	TRBJ1-6	ASSLGGLVTSPLH
TRBV19	TRBJ1-4	ASSDYRQSRGEKLF
TRBV5-6	TRBJ2-7	ASSFMDRRSYEQY
TRBV15	TRBJ2-6	ATQGAGANVLT
TRBV19	TRBJ1-4	ASTDRTRHTNEKLF
TRBV5-5	TRBJ2-6	ASSLDRDHSGANVLT
TRBV30	TRBJ2-7	AWSGIYEQY
TRBV6-5	TRBJ2-7	ASNGYSYEQY
TRBV9	TRBJ2-1	ASSPRTSGGYNEQF
TRBV19	TRBJ1-6	ASSSVRDSPLH